The 19 T cell receptor beta chains below were found in one sample sequenced in a study of blood T cell repertoires in COVID-19. Repertoires were generated with immunoSEQ multiplex PCR, while TCRdb's copy carries only in-frame clones and drops some. The sample carries 30,000 to 35,000 clones, around nine tenths recorded once. Sequencing was done on a sample of peripheral blood. The receptors come from a woman aged 70-85 years with active COVID-19.

The V call is TRBV6-2 or TRBV6-3, the J call TRBJ2-1; perhaps TRBD2 as D (5 bases). CDR3 length: 12 amino acids. V shed 2 bases and J shed 12 bases, with 11 bases lying between them. Germline CDR1 and CDR2: MNHEY and SVGEGT. The CDR3 coding sequence is TGTGCCAGCAGTTACGAAGGGCTAGCGCAGTTCTTC. Its protein is CASSYEGLAQFF.

This sequence joins TRBV14 and TRBJ2-3; D is undetermined. Trimming removed 3 bases at V and 2 bases at J, with 9 bases between. There are 14 residues in the CDR3. Looked up from germline, CDR1 is SGHDN and CDR2 is FVKESK. CDR3 protein: CASSQARHTDTQYF. CDR3 nucleotides: TGTGCCAGCAGCCAGGCTAGGCACACAGATACGCAGTATTTT.

The chain links TRBV5-1 to TRBJ1-5; 11 nucleotides line up with TRBD1. The CDR3 has 15 amino acids. CDR1 and CDR2 from the germline V gene are SGHRS and YFSETQ. Unmatched junction bases numbered 5, after V lost 3 bases and J lost 6 bases. Here the CDR3 DNA reads TGCGCCAGCAGCTCGGGACAGGGGGACCTTCAGCCCCAGCATTTT. The encoded protein is CASSSGQGDLQPQHF. The entire variable domain, with the rest obtained from reference TRBV5-1 and TRBJ1-5, is as follows: KAGVTQTPRYLIKTRGQQVTLSCSPISGHRSVSWYQQTPGQGLQFLFEYFSETQRNKGNFPGRFSGRQFSNSRSEMNVSTLELGDSALYLCASSSGQGDLQPQHFGDGTRLSIL.

The genes are TRBV6-6 and TRBJ2-7; 8 nucleotides align to TRBD2. This CDR3 is built from 12 residues. The V gene end was trimmed by 7 bases and the J gene end by 9 bases; junction bases not matched to a gene: 8. Germline loops: CDR1 MNHNY, CDR2 SVGAGI (reference sequence). The CDR3 sequence: CASKGTRDGQYF. In DNA, the CDR3 is TGTGCCAGCAAAGGGACTAGGGACGGGCAGTACTTC.

The chain uses TRBV7-2 and TRBJ2-5; no clear D gene. V dropped 2 bases and J dropped 5 bases, with 12 bases sitting between them. CDR1 is SGHTA and CDR2 is FQGNSA in the germline V gene. The CDR3 covers 14 residues. Written as DNA, the CDR3 is TGTGCCAGCAGCTTATTACCCTCCAGGGAGACCCAGTACTTC. Protein product: CASSLLPSRETQYF.

This clone was seen only a few times. The V gene is TRBV20-1, the J gene TRBJ2-5, with D possibly matching TRBD1 (5 bases). CDR1 and CDR2 from the germline V gene are DFQATT and SNEGSKA (reference sequence). The CDR3 totals 14 residues. V lost 3 bases, J lost 4 bases, and 15 bases lay in between. CDR3 protein: CSASFLQGGETQYF. CDR3 in DNA: TGCAGTGCTAGTTTCCTCCAGGGCGGAGAGACCCAGTACTTC.

The chain has TRBV4-2 and TRBJ1-2, with D perhaps matching TRBD1 (5 bases). V was shortened by 7 bases and J by 4 bases, with 28 bases between the two germline ends. Germline lookup yields CDR1 LGHNA and CDR2 YNFKEQ. This CDR3 has 18 amino acids. Written as DNA, the CDR3 is TGTGCCAGCACCCGAGAGGGGCGACGAGTCAGATCCTCCTATGGCTACACCTTC. Encoded protein: CASTREGRRVRSSYGYTF.

In its sample, this clone was seen once. The chain uses TRBV2 and TRBJ1-2; D is ambiguous. The germline V and J ends were trimmed by 5 bases and 4 bases, with 11 bases remaining between them. Per germline, CDR1 SNHLY and CDR2 FYNNEI. The CDR3 runs to 13 residues. This chain's CDR3 is CASSPEATYGYTF. The CDR3 bases are TGTGCCAGCAGTCCGGAGGCAACCTATGGCTACACCTTC. The variable domain in full, completed from reference TRBV2 and TRBJ1-2, reads EPEVTQTPSHQVTQMGQEVILRCVPISNHLYFYWYRQILGQKVEFLVSFYNNEISEKSEIFDDQFSVERPDGSNFTLKIRSTKLEDSAMYFCASSPEATYGYTFGSGTRLTVV.

The rearrangement joins TRBV6-4 to TRBJ2-3; the D gene is possibly TRBD1 (5 bases). CDR1 MRHNA and CDR2 SNTAGT come from the germline V gene. This CDR3 comprises 14 residues. V lost 3 bases, J lost 2 bases, and 9 bases lay in between. The CDR3 nucleotides read TGTGCCAGCAGTGAGGGGCTACACACAGATACGCAGTATTTT. Its protein product is CASSEGLHTDTQYF.

This chain connects TRBV6-5 to TRBJ1-2, with 9 positions matching TRBD1. Germline V gene data show CDR1 as MNHEY and CDR2 as SVGAGI. V dropped 5 bases and J dropped 4; count of bases not matched to a gene: 8. The CDR3 consists of 15 residues. CDR3 nucleotide sequence: TGTGCCAGCAGTCAATACAGGGGGCGCTTCTATGGCTACACCTTC. Translating it yields CASSQYRGRFYGYTF.

In its sample, this clone was seen a few times. This chain uses TRBV5-1 with TRBJ2-3, with D possibly being TRBD2 (5 bases). V was shortened by 3 bases and J by 0 bases, with 17 bases between the two germline ends. The CDR3 totals 17 residues. The germline gives CDR1 SGHRS, CDR2 YFSETQ. CDR3 nucleotides: TGCGCCAGCAGCTCTAGACCTGGCACGGGGAGCACAGATACGCAGTATTTT. It encodes CASSSRPGTGSTDTQYF.

This sequence joins TRBV5-1 and TRBJ2-2, with 7 positions matching TRBD2. After removal of 4 bases from V and 3 bases from J, the junction contained 9 bases not matched to a gene. CDR3 length: 16 residues. CDR1 and CDR2 (germline): SGHRS, YFSETQ. DNA of the CDR3: TGCGCCAGCAGCCTGACCGGGACTATAGACACCGGGGAGCTGTTTTTT. Its protein product is CASSLTGTIDTGELFF.

The chain is built from TRBV28 and TRBJ2-7; 8 nucleotides align to TRBD2. From germline, CDR1 is MDHEN and CDR2 SYDVKM. V dropped 5 bases and J dropped 4; count of bases not matched to a gene: 4. The CDR3 extends over 13 amino acids. The CDR3 reads CASSRGGTYEQYF. The CDR3 DNA reads as TGTGCCAGCAGTCGCGGGGGGACGTACGAGCAGTACTTC.

The V and J genes are TRBV7-2 and TRBJ2-5; D unresolved. This CDR3 spans 14 amino acids. Germline V gene lookup returns CDR1 SGHTA and CDR2 FQGNSA. Trimming removed 1 base at V and 1 base at J, with 7 bases between. The CDR3 DNA sequence: TGTGCCAGCAGCTTAGACTACTCCCAAGAGACCCAGTACTTC. It translates to CASSLDYSQETQYF.

The chain joins TRBV7-2 to TRBJ1-5; a weak D match, TRBD1 (6 bases). The V and J ends lost 2 bases and 4 bases respectively, with 12 bases between them. This CDR3 contains 15 residues. Germline loops: CDR1 SGHTA, CDR2 FQGNSA. DNA for the CDR3: TGTGCCAGCAGCTTAAGTAGTACAGGGAATCAGCCCCAGCATTTT. Translated: CASSLSSTGNQPQHF.

The chain carries TRBV28 and TRBJ1-5; TRBD1 might be the D (6 bases). The CDR3 runs to 15 residues. CDR1 and CDR2 from the germline V gene are MDHEN and SYDVKM. Deletions cut 6 bases from V and 3 bases from J, with 15 bases between. The CDR3 DNA reads TGTGCCAGCAGCCCCCCCGGACAGAACAATCAGCCCCAGCATTTT. It encodes CASSPPGQNNQPQHF.

This chain links TRBV19 with TRBJ2-1; D unclear. The CDR3 extends over 13 amino acids. V lost 2 bases to trimming and J lost 4 bases, with 6 bases between them. Per germline, CDR1 LNHDA and CDR2 SQIVND (reference sequence). CDR3 nucleotides: TGTGCCAGTAGTATAACGGGTTACAATGAGCAGTTCTTC. This encodes CASSITGYNEQFF.

This rearrangement joins TRBV11-2 to TRBJ2-7, with no clear D. The CDR3 has 12 amino acids. Between the trimmed V and J ends, which lost 0 bases and 5 bases, there was a span of 5 bases. The germline V gene has CDR1 SGHAT and CDR2 FQNNGV. The CDR3 nucleotides read TGTGCCAGCAGCTTAGATTCTCACGAGCAGTACTTC. This translates into CASSLDSHEQYF. The entire variable domain, with the rest obtained from reference TRBV11-2 and TRBJ2-7, is as follows: EAGVAQSPRYKIIEKRQSVAFWCNPISGHATLYWYQQILGQGPKLLIQFQNNGVVDDSQLPKDRFSAERLKGVDSTLKIQPAKLEDSAVYLCASSLDSHEQYFGPGTRLTVT.

The V and J genes are TRBV6-5 and TRBJ1-5; unclear D gene. Germline CDR1 and CDR2: MNHEY and SVGAGI. This CDR3 contains 13 residues. V was trimmed by 11 bases and J by 2 bases, leaving 13 bases between them. The CDR3 loop is CAAGSEGNQPQHF. CDR3 coding DNA: TGTGCCGCCGGGTCTGAGGGCAATCAGCCCCAGCATTTT.